The 29 T cell receptor beta chains presented below share a single source sample, sequenced in a study of blood T cell repertoires in COVID-19. Produced via immunoSEQ multiplex PCR; TCRdb's table is partial and in-frame only. Of roughly 120,000 clones listed, less than 90% are singletons. The specimen was peripheral blood. These receptor sequences come from a man aged 25 to 40 with acute or convalescent COVID-19.

The V gene is TRBV12-3 or TRBV12-4, the J gene TRBJ1-2, with 9 bases that match TRBD1. The CDR3 is made up of 13 amino acids. V was clipped by 6 bases and J by 7 bases; unmatched bases: 6. In DNA form, the CDR3 reads TGTGCCAGCAGCCCCACAGGGGGCTCTGGCTACACCTTC. Its protein is CASSPTGGSGYTF.

This clone was recorded a few times. The V gene is TRBV6-2 or TRBV6-3, the J gene TRBJ2-5; D gene unclear. V lost 0 bases and J lost 5, with 7 bases in between. Germline CDR1 is MNHEY and CDR2 is SVGEGT. CDR3 length equals 13 residues. In nucleotides, the CDR3 is TGTGCCAGCAGTTACTCGGAGTTGGAGACCCAGTACTTC. It is translated as CASSYSELETQYF.

This clone has a single count. The V gene is TRBV19, the J gene TRBJ2-6; weak D call: TRBD2 (6 bases). Germline loops: CDR1 LNHDA, CDR2 SQIVND (reference sequence). The CDR3 sequence is 17 residues long. V shed 6 bases and J shed 4 bases, with 19 bases lying between them. The CDR3 here is CASRSPRGRYGANVLTF. The CDR3 DNA is TGTGCCAGTAGATCCCCCCGGGGGAGGTACGGGGCCAACGTCCTGACTTTC.

This clone was detected a few times. CDR3 coding DNA: TGTGCCAGCAGCGCCCCCGGGGGTGAGCAGTTCTTC. Protein sequence: CASSAPGGEQFF. The J gene is TRBJ2-1, the V gene TRBV9; possibly TRBD2 for D (6 bases). Trimming stripped 3 bases from V and 9 bases from J, with 10 bases between. The germline V gene has CDR1 SGDLS and CDR2 YYNGEE. The CDR3 length is 12 residues.

The chain joins TRBV7-9 to TRBJ1-1; D is unclear. The CDR3 contains 13 residues. Germline V gene lookup returns CDR1 SEHNR and CDR2 FQNEAQ (reference sequence). Deletions cut 4 bases from V and 0 bases from J, with 6 bases between. The CDR3 spells CASSSQLNTEAFF. CDR3 coding DNA: TGTGCCAGCAGCTCACAGCTGAACACTGAAGCTTTCTTT.

The chain is built from TRBV7-3 and TRBJ2-2; 10 bases are shared with TRBD2. The J segment lost 4 bases and the V segment lost 5 bases, leaving 7 bases of the junction unmatched. Germline V gene lookup returns CDR1 SGHTA and CDR2 FQGTGA. CDR3 length: 16 residues. In DNA form, the CDR3 reads TGTGCCAGCAGCCCCTTAGCGGGGGGATCCACCGGGGAGCTGTTTTTT. It yields the protein CASSPLAGGSTGELFF.

The rearrangement links TRBV4-1 to TRBJ1-1; 7 positions agree with TRBD1. The CDR3 runs to 13 residues. V lost 6 bases to trimming and J lost 7 bases; unmatched junction nucleotides: 8. Germline-derived CDR1 and CDR2 are MGHRA and YSYEKL. The CDR3 nucleotides read TGCGCCAGCAGACCACAAAACAGGGGTGAAGCTTTCTTT. It yields the protein CASRPQNRGEAFF.

This clone was detected a few times. The chain employs TRBV13 and TRBJ1-3; D is ambiguous. From germline, CDR1 is PRHDT and CDR2 FYEKMQ (reference sequence). Trimming took 4 bases from V and 2 from J, leaving 3 bases between them. CDR3 size: 12 residues. This chain's CDR3 is CASSSTGNTIYF. The CDR3 nucleotides read TGTGCCAGCAGCTCCACTGGAAACACCATATATTTT. Combining the CDR3 with reference TRBV13 and TRBJ1-3 gives the whole variable domain AAGVIQSPRHLIKEKRETATLKCYPIPRHDTVYWYQQGPGQDPQFLISFYEKMQSDKGSIPDRFSAQQFSDYHSELNMSSLELGDSALYFCASSSTGNTIYFGEGSWLTVV.

The rearrangement links TRBV6-5 to TRBJ1-4; D is uncertain. The CDR3 runs 14 residues. Germline values: CDR1 MNHEY, CDR2 SVGAGI. Trimming left V 6 bases short and J 2 bases short, with 10 bases between. The CDR3 bases are TGTGCCAGCAGCCGGGGTAGGACTAATGAAAAACTGTTTTTT. Residues: CASSRGRTNEKLFF.

The J gene is TRBJ2-7, the V gene TRBV2; D ambiguous. The V end lost 2 bases, the J end lost 6 bases, and 5 bases lay between the germline ends. This CDR3 region has 11 residues. Germline CDR1 reads SNHLY; CDR2 reads FYNNEI. CDR3 in DNA: TGTGCCAGCAGTGAACTTCTCGAGCAGTACTTC. Amino acids: CASSELLEQYF.

The CDR3 loop reads CASSYVGGTGDGYTF. The CDR3 coding sequence is TGTGCCAGCAGTTACGTTGGTGGGACAGGGGATGGCTACACCTTC. This rearrangement joins TRBV6-5 to TRBJ1-2; 10 bases are shared with TRBD1. In germline, CDR1 is MNHEY, CDR2 SVGAGI. The CDR3 loop spans 15 amino acids. With 2 bases clipped from V and 6 bases from J, the junction kept 6 bases outside the gene matches.

The chain carries TRBV7-6 and TRBJ2-1; D is perhaps TRBD2 (7 bases). Per germline, CDR1 SGHVS and CDR2 FNYEAQ. Trimming pared 4 bases from V and 2 bases from J, leaving 15 bases between. The CDR3 extends over 16 amino acids. The CDR3 DNA sequence: TGTGCCAGCAGCTCACCCAGGGGAGGGACCTACAATGAGCAGTTCTTC. Its translation is CASSSPRGGTYNEQFF.

Here the CDR3 reads CASSVGGGAGYNEQFF. In DNA form, the CDR3 reads TGTGCCAGCAGCGTAGGAGGCGGAGCGGGGTACAATGAGCAGTTCTTC. This chain links TRBV9 with TRBJ2-1; 7 nucleotides match TRBD2. Germline trimming cut 0 bases from V and 4 bases from J; bases unmatched to any gene: 7. CDR3 size: 16 residues. From germline, CDR1 is SGDLS and CDR2 YYNGEE.

In this sample, this clone turned up a few times. This chain links TRBV5-4 with TRBJ2-5; TRBD2 is a possible D gene (6 bases). V lost 0 bases and J lost 2, with 14 bases in between. This CDR3 contains 16 residues. The germline V gene has CDR1 SGHNT and CDR2 YYREEE (reference sequence). The CDR3 DNA reads TGTGCCAGCAGCTTGGGGCGGGGAAGTGGTCAAGAGACCCAGTACTTC. Translation: CASSLGRGSGQETQYF.

V is TRBV7-2 and J is TRBJ2-5, with D perhaps TRBD2 (6 bases). The CDR3 runs 15 residues. Germline V gene data show CDR1 as SGHTA and CDR2 as FQGNSA. The ends were cut back, 4 bases at V and 1 base at J, with 13 bases in the middle. The chain's CDR3 is CASSYYGGPQETQYF. The CDR3 nucleotides read TGTGCCAGCAGCTATTACGGGGGACCCCAAGAGACCCAGTACTTC.

The CDR3 is CASSADRDYGYTF. The CDR3 DNA sequence: TGCGCCAGCAGCGCGGACAGAGACTATGGCTACACCTTC. The chain couples TRBV10-1 to TRBJ1-2, with TRBD1 as a possible D gene (6 bases). V dropped 6 bases and J dropped 3 bases, with 11 bases sitting between them. Germline V gene lookup returns CDR1 WNHNN and CDR2 SYGVQD (reference sequence). The CDR3 spans 13 residues.

The genes are TRBV19 and TRBJ1-6, with D perhaps TRBD1 (6 bases). V was shortened by 3 bases and J by 7 bases, with 19 bases between the two germline ends. This CDR3 spans 17 amino acids. Germline lookup yields CDR1 LNHDA and CDR2 SQIVND (reference sequence). CDR3 DNA sequence: TGTGCCAGTAGTATGGGGGCAGTCGGCCGGAGGAATTCACCCCTCCACTTT. Translated: CASSMGAVGRRNSPLHF. Filled out from reference TRBV19 and TRBJ1-6, the complete variable domain reads DGGITQSPKYLFRKEGQNVTLSCEQNLNHDAMYWYRQDPGQGLRLIYYSQIVNDFQKGDIAEGYSVSREKKESFPLTVTSAQKNPTAFYLCASSMGAVGRRNSPLHFGNGTRLTVT.

The chain recombines TRBV12-5 with TRBJ2-3; D perhaps matches TRBD2 (7 bases). V lost 2 bases and J 0 bases, leaving 15 bases between the germline ends. The CDR3 is 17 residues long. Germline loops: CDR1 LGHNT, CDR2 FRNRAP. This CDR3 reads CASGLPLGGHSTDTQYF. The CDR3 region has the DNA TGTGCTAGTGGTTTGCCGCTCGGGGGGCATAGCACAGATACGCAGTATTTT.

The chain combines TRBV9 with TRBJ1-4, with D unresolved. V gave up 4 bases and J gave up 5 bases, with 15 bases separating them. The germline gives CDR1 SGDLS, CDR2 YYNGEE. The length of the CDR3 is 15 residues. The CDR3 loop is CASSPREGTNEKLFF. The CDR3 DNA follows: TGTGCCAGCAGCCCTAGAGAGGGTACGAATGAAAAACTGTTTTTT.

The chain uses TRBV6-5 and TRBJ2-5, with a possible D match to TRBD1 (6 bases). Trimming took 2 bases from V and 5 from J, leaving 9 bases between them. This CDR3 spans 13 amino acids. Germline V gene sequence: CDR1 MNHEY, CDR2 SVGAGI. In nucleotides, the CDR3 is TGTGCCAGCAGTTACGGGGGCGAGGAGACCCAGTACTTC. This gives the protein CASSYGGEETQYF.

The sample holds a few counts of this clone. The chain recombines TRBV9 with TRBJ1-2; perhaps TRBD1 as D (6 bases). Germline V gives CDR1 SGDLS, CDR2 YYNGEE. The CDR3 runs to 15 residues. The V end lost 2 bases, the J end lost 0 bases, and 11 bases lay between the germline ends. The CDR3 sequence: CASSVGTLANYGYTF. CDR3 in DNA: TGTGCCAGCAGCGTCGGGACACTAGCTAACTATGGCTACACCTTC. Drawing the rest from reference TRBV9 and TRBJ1-2, the complete variable domain is DSGVTQTPKHLITATGQRVTLRCSPRSGDLSVYWYQQSLDQGLQFLIQYYNGEERAKGNILERFSAQQFPDLHSELNLSSLELGDSALYFCASSVGTLANYGYTFGSGTRLTVV.

This sequence joins TRBV4-1 and TRBJ2-1; TRBD2 might be the D (6 bases). Germline CDR1 and CDR2: MGHRA and YSYEKL. The V and J ends lost 0 bases and 0 bases respectively, with 9 bases between them. CDR3 length: 16 residues. The CDR3 spells CASSQDWRVSYNEQFF. CDR3 sequence (DNA): TGCGCCAGCAGCCAAGATTGGAGGGTCTCCTACAATGAGCAGTTCTTC.

This clone occurred many times. The chain joins TRBV6-5 to TRBJ1-2, with 8 bases that match TRBD1. This CDR3 is built from 15 residues. Losses at the gene ends were 4 bases for V and 4 bases for J; bases not matched to a gene: 8. CDR1 is MNHEY and CDR2 is SVGAGI in the germline V gene. CDR3 coding DNA: TGTGCCAGCAGTTTCAAAGACAGGGGAGGCTATGGCTACACCTTC. Translation gives CASSFKDRGGYGYTF.

The rearrangement joins TRBV5-8 to TRBJ2-1, with TRBD2 matching 13 bases. Germline CDR1 is SGHTS and CDR2 is YDEGEE. This CDR3 spans 13 amino acids. V shed 5 bases, J shed 13 bases, and the junction held 6 bases outside the gene matches. The CDR3 sequence is CASRWGTSGDQFF. The DNA of the CDR3 is TGTGCCAGCAGGTGGGGGACTAGCGGGGACCAGTTCTTC. The full variable domain, completed using reference TRBV5-8 and TRBJ2-1, is EAGVTQSPTHLIKTRGQQATLRCSPISGHTSVYWYQQALGLGLQFLLWYDEGEERNRGNFPPRFSGRQFPNYSSELNVNALELEDSALYLCASRWGTSGDQFFGPGTRLTVL.

V is TRBV2 and J is TRBJ2-1, with 9 bases that match TRBD2. CDR3 length: 16 residues. CDR1 and CDR2 from the germline V gene are SNHLY and FYNNEI. V gave up 5 bases and J gave up 7 bases; unmatched junction bases: 12. CDR3 DNA sequence: TGTGCCAGCAGTTCGTTGACTAGCGGAGGGTGGAATGAGCAGTTCTTC. Translated: CASSSLTSGGWNEQFF.

The chain links TRBV12-3 or TRBV12-4 to TRBJ1-2, with 7 bases identical to TRBD1. The CDR3 runs 12 residues. V lost 5 bases, J lost 7 bases, and 4 bases stayed unmatched. CDR3 protein: CASSNDRVGYTF. Written as DNA, the CDR3 is TGTGCCAGCAGTAACGACAGGGTTGGCTACACCTTC.

This chain links TRBV19 with TRBJ1-1, with 9 bases aligning to TRBD1. The CDR3 spans 15 residues. V was pared by 2 bases and J by 11 bases, with 12 bases of the junction left unmatched. The germline gives CDR1 LNHDA, CDR2 SQIVND (reference sequence). CDR3 protein: CASSISPEDRGTAFF. The CDR3 DNA is TGTGCCAGTAGTATAAGCCCGGAGGACAGGGGTACGGCTTTCTTT. The whole variable domain, remainder taken from reference TRBV19 and TRBJ1-1, is DGGITQSPKYLFRKEGQNVTLSCEQNLNHDAMYWYRQDPGQGLRLIYYSQIVNDFQKGDIAEGYSVSREKKESFPLTVTSAQKNPTAFYLCASSISPEDRGTAFFGQGTRLTVV.

The rearrangement joins TRBV6-2 or TRBV6-3 to TRBJ2-1; 14 positions agree with TRBD2. In germline, CDR1 is MNHEY, CDR2 SVGEGT. V lost 2 bases, J lost 5 bases, and 14 bases stayed unmatched. The CDR3 extends over 20 amino acids. In nucleotides, the CDR3 is TGTGCCAGCAGTTACGCAATAATAACGGGACTAGCGGGAGATGACAATGAGCAGTTCTTC. It is translated as CASSYAIITGLAGDDNEQFF.

This clone has only a few counts. This rearrangement joins TRBV7-8 to TRBJ1-2; 7 nucleotides match TRBD1. CDR1 is SGHVS, CDR2 FQNEAQ, per germline. Germline trimming cut 1 base from V and 4 bases from J; bases unmatched to any gene: 3. The CDR3 sequence is 14 residues long. As DNA, the CDR3 is TGTGCCAGCAGCTTAGACAGGGGCGGCTATGGCTACACCTTC. Translated, it gives CASSLDRGGYGYTF.